The TCR beta chain described here comes from a study of blood T cell repertoires in COVID-19. Study-level information: COVID-19 samples from acute and convalescent phases originated in the United States, Italy and Spain.

As handled by the study authors: Amplification of reference gene primers was used by the study to estimate nucleated cell counts. Profiling relied on immunoSEQ multiplex PCR, and the TCRdb table lists in-frame clones only, not all of them. Clone size and V and J calls were adopted from that table, with D and trimming inferred from the DNA. The sample shows over 200,000 clones, 75% to 90% of them seen only once. This clone was seen only once. Sequenced sample: peripheral blood. The TCR originated in a man in his forties with acute or convalescent COVID-19.

The CDR3 here is CATPGQREYTPYEQYF. The CDR3 DNA sequence: TGTGCCACCCCCGGCCAGCGGGAGTATACTCCCTACGAGCAGTACTTC. The V gene is TRBV7-9, the J gene TRBJ2-7; 8 bases map to TRBD2. This CDR3 spans 16 amino acids. V gave up 10 bases and J gave up 2 bases; unmatched junction bases: 16. Germline CDR1 SEHNR, CDR2 FQNEAQ (reference sequence).